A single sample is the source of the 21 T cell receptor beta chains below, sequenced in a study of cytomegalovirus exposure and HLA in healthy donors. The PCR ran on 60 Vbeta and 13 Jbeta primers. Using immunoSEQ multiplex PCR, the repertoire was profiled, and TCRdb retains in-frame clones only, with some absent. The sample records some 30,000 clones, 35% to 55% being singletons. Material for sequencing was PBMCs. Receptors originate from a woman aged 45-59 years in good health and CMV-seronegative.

The CDR3 region is CASSLRGLSYNEQFF. For the CDR3, the DNA is TGTGCCAGCAGCCTGCGGGGGCTCTCCTACAATGAGCAGTTCTTC. J is TRBJ2-1 and V is TRBV6-5; the D gene is possibly TRBD2 (7 bases). Germline V lookup: CDR1 MNHEY, CDR2 SVGAGI. The CDR3 loop spans 15 amino acids. Trimming removed 6 bases from V and 0 bases from J, with 12 bases in between.

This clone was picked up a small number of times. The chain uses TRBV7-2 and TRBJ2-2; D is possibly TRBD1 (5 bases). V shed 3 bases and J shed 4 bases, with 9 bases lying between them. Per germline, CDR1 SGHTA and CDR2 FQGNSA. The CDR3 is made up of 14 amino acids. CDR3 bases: TGTGCCAGCAGCTTTAGGACAACCACCGGGGAGCTGTTTTTT. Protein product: CASSFRTTTGELFF.

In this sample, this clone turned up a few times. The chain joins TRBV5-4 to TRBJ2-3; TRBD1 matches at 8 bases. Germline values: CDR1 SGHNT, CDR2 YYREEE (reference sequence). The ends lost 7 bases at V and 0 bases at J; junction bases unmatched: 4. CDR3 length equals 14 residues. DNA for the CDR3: TGTGCCAGCGGGTGGGACAGGAGCACAGATACGCAGTATTTT. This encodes CASGWDRSTDTQYF.

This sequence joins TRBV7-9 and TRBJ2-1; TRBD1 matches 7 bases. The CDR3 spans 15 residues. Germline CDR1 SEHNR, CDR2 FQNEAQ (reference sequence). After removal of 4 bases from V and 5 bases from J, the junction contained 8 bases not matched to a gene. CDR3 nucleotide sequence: TGTGCCAGCAGCTCCTACAGGGGCCCTGACAATGAGCAGTTCTTC. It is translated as CASSSYRGPDNEQFF.

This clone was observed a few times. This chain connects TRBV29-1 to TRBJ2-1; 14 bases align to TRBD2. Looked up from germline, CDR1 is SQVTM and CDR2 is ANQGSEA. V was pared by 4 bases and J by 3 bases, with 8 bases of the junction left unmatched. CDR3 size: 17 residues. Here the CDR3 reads CSVGGTSGGFVYNEQFF. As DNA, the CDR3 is TGCAGCGTTGGGGGGACTAGCGGGGGATTTGTCTACAATGAGCAGTTCTTC.

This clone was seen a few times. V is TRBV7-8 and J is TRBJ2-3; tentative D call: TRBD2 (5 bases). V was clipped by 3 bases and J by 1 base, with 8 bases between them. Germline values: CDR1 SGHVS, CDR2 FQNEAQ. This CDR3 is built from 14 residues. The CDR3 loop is CASSFPAGTDTQYF. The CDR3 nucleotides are TGTGCCAGCAGCTTTCCAGCGGGCACAGATACGCAGTATTTT.

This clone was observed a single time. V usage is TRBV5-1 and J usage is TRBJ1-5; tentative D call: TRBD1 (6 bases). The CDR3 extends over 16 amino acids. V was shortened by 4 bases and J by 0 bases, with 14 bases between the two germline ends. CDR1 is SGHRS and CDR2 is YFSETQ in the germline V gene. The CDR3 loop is CASSAQGPDSNQPQHF. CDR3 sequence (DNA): TGCGCCAGCAGCGCACAGGGCCCGGATAGCAATCAGCCCCAGCATTTT. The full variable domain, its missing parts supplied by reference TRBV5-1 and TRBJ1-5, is KAGVTQTPRYLIKTRGQQVTLSCSPISGHRSVSWYQQTPGQGLQFLFEYFSETQRNKGNFPGRFSGRQFSNSRSEMNVSTLELGDSALYLCASSAQGPDSNQPQHFGDGTRLSIL.

CDR3 loop: CASSGDSPDTQYF. CDR3 in DNA: TGTGCCAGCAGTGGCGACAGCCCCGATACGCAGTATTTT. The V and J genes are TRBV6-1 and TRBJ2-3, with D perhaps matching TRBD1 (5 bases). The V gene's germline CDR1 is MNHNS and CDR2 SASEGT. The CDR3 has 13 residues. V was clipped by 4 bases and J by 6 bases, with 11 bases between them.

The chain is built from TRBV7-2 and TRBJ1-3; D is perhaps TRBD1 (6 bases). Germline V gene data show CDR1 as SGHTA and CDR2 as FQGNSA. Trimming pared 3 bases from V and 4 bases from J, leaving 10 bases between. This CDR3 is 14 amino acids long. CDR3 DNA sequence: TGTGCCAGCAGCTTGGGTCAGGGGGGAAACACCATATATTTT. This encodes CASSLGQGGNTIYF. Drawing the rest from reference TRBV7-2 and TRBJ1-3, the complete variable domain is GAGVSQSPSNKVTEKGKDVELRCDPISGHTALYWYRQSLGQGLEFLIYFQGNSAPDKSGLPSDRFSAERTGGSVSTLTIQRTQQEDSAVYLCASSLGQGGNTIYFGEGSWLTVV.

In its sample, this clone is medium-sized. This CDR3 is CASPHSGNQPQHF. The CDR3 DNA is TGCGCCAGCCCCCATTCAGGCAATCAGCCCCAGCATTTT. The rearrangement joins TRBV10-1 to TRBJ1-5; no clear D. The V end lost 8 bases, the J end lost 2 bases, and 10 bases lay between the germline ends. Germline CDR1 and CDR2: WNHNN and SYGVQD (reference sequence). The CDR3 sequence is 13 residues long.

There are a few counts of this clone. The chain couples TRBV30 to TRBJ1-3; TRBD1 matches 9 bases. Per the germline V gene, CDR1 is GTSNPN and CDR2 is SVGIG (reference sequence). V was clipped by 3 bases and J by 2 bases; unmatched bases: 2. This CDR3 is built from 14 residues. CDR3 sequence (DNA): TGTGCCTGGAGCCGGGACAGGGCTGGAAACACCATATATTTT. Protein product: CAWSRDRAGNTIYF.

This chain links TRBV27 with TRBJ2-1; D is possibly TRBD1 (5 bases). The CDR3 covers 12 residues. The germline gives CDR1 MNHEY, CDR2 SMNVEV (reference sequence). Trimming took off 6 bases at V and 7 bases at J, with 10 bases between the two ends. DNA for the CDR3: TGTGCCAGCAGCAAGGGGTTGAATGAGCAGTTCTTC. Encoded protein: CASSKGLNEQFF.

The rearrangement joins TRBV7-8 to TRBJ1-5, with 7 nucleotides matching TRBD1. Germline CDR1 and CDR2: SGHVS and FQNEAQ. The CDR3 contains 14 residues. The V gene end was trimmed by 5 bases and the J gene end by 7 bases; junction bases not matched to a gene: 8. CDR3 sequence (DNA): TGTGCCAGCAGCCAAGAGGGGGCTGGGCAGCCCCAGCATTTT. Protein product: CASSQEGAGQPQHF.

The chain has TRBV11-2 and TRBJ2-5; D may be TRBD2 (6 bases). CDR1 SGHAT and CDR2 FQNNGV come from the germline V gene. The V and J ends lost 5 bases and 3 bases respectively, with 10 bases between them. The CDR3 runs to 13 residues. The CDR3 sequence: CASSIGGKETQYF. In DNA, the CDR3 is TGTGCCAGCAGCATTGGGGGGAAAGAGACCCAGTACTTC.

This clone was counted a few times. CDR3 nucleotides: TGTGCCAGCAGTGGTAGTCTCGGCGGGTCCTACGAGCAGTACTTC. It encodes CASSGSLGGSYEQYF. The V gene is TRBV2, the J gene TRBJ2-7, with D possibly being TRBD2 (5 bases). CDR1 is SNHLY, CDR2 FYNNEI, per germline. The length of the CDR3 is 15 residues. With 4 bases removed from V and 1 base from J, the gap between germline ends came to 14 bases.

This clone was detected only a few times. The CDR3 loop is CASSVAATNEKLFF. In DNA form, the CDR3 reads TGTGCCAGCAGCGTAGCCGCGACTAATGAAAAACTGTTTTTT. The rearrangement uses TRBV9 and TRBJ1-4; no clear D. With 0 bases removed from V and 2 bases from J, the gap between germline ends came to 5 bases. This CDR3 has 14 amino acids. Looked up from germline, CDR1 is SGDLS and CDR2 is YYNGEE. The whole variable domain, filled in from reference TRBV9 and TRBJ1-4, reads DSGVTQTPKHLITATGQRVTLRCSPRSGDLSVYWYQQSLDQGLQFLIQYYNGEERAKGNILERFSAQQFPDLHSELNLSSLELGDSALYFCASSVAATNEKLFFGSGTQLSVL.

The DNA of the CDR3 is TGTGCCAGCACCACGGACTGGAGCGGATCCTACGAGCAGTACTTC. It is translated as CASTTDWSGSYEQYF. The chain uses TRBV28 and TRBJ2-7; D is perhaps TRBD2 (5 bases). The CDR3 sequence is 15 residues long. V was cut by 7 bases and J by 1 base, with 17 bases left in between. Germline V CDR1 and CDR2: MDHEN, SYDVKM.

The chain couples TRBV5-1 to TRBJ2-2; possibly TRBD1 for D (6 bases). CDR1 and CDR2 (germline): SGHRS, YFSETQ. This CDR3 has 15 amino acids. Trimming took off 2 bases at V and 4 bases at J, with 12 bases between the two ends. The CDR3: CASSFAQGSTGELFF. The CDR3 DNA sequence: TGCGCCAGCAGCTTCGCACAGGGAAGCACCGGGGAGCTGTTTTTT.

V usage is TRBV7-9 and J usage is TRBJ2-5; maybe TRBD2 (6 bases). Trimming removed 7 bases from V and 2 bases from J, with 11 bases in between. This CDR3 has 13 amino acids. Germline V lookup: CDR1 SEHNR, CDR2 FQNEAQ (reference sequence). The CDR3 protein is CASTWAGQETQYF. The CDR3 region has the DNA TGTGCCAGCACGTGGGCGGGGCAAGAGACCCAGTACTTC.

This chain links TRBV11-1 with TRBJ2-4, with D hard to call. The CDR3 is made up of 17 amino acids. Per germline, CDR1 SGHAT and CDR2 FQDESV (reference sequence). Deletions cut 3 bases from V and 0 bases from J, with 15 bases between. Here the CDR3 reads CASSFTSGNLAKNIQYF. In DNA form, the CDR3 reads TGTGCCAGCAGCTTTACCTCGGGTAATTTAGCCAAAAACATTCAGTACTTC.

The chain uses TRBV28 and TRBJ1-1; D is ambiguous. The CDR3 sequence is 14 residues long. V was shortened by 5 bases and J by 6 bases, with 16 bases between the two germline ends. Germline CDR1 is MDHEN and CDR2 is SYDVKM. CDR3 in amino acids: CASSPGLGVAEAFF. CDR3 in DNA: TGTGCCAGCAGTCCGGGCCTCGGGGTGGCTGAAGCTTTCTTT.